Presented here are 32 T cell receptor beta chains from one specimen sequenced in a study of cytomegalovirus exposure and HLA in healthy donors. PCR amplification relied on 60 Vbeta primers (plus 13 Jbeta primers). The method was immunoSEQ multiplex PCR; TCRdb's version includes in-frame clones alone and lacks a portion of them. The record lists about 210,000 clones, of which the ten most abundant hold around 0.95%. Sequenced material: PBMCs. These receptors were obtained from a woman between 25 and 40 years old in good health and CMV-seropositive.

The V and J genes are TRBV2 and TRBJ1-1; 7 bases align to TRBD1. CDR3 size: 14 residues. The V segment lost 7 bases and the J segment 0 bases; nucleotides outside the gene matches: 5. Germline lookup yields CDR1 SNHLY and CDR2 FYNNEI. For the CDR3, the DNA is TGTGCCAGCACCCTCAGGGGGGTGAACACTGAAGCTTTCTTT. It translates to CASTLRGVNTEAFF.

The CDR3: CASRRGYTGSPLHF. The DNA for the CDR3 is TGTGCCAGCAGAAGGGGATATACTGGTTCACCCCTCCACTTT. The chain carries TRBV6-1 and TRBJ1-6, with D possibly being TRBD1 (5 bases). Germline V gene sequence: CDR1 MNHNS, CDR2 SASEGT. The CDR3 has 14 amino acids. V lost 6 bases and J 9 bases, leaving 15 bases between the germline ends.

The V gene is TRBV11-2, the J gene TRBJ2-7; no clear D gene. Germline CDR1 and CDR2: SGHAT and FQNNGV. The CDR3 sequence is 12 residues long. The ends were cut back, 1 base at V and 3 bases at J, with 4 bases in the middle. The CDR3 loop reads CASSLAFYEQYF. The CDR3 coding sequence is TGTGCCAGCAGCTTAGCGTTCTACGAGCAGTACTTC.

The chain employs TRBV5-8 and TRBJ1-2; D gene uncertain. Germline V lookup: CDR1 SGHTS, CDR2 YDEGEE. Trimming left V 1 base short and J 2 bases short, with 12 bases between. The length of the CDR3 is 15 residues. The CDR3 DNA reads as TGTGCCAGCAGCTTGCTGGTGAGCAGGAACTATGGCTACACCTTC. Protein product: CASSLLVSRNYGYTF.

This chain connects TRBV25-1 to TRBJ1-1; D possibly corresponds to TRBD1 (5 bases). Deletions cut 4 bases from V and 3 bases from J, with 9 bases between. CDR1 and CDR2 (germline): MGHDK, SYGVNS. CDR3 length: 13 amino acids. The CDR3 DNA follows: TGTGCCAGCAGTGCAGGAGGGGACACTGAAGCTTTCTTT. Amino acid sequence: CASSAGGDTEAFF.

This chain links TRBV7-8 with TRBJ2-3; 11 nucleotides line up with TRBD2. The length of the CDR3 is 14 residues. V lost 5 bases, J lost 6 bases, and 4 bases stayed unmatched. Looked up from germline, CDR1 is SGHVS and CDR2 is FQNEAQ. The CDR3 sequence is CASSPGLAADTQYF. DNA of the CDR3: TGTGCCAGCAGCCCGGGACTAGCGGCCGATACGCAGTATTTT.

J is TRBJ2-7 and V is TRBV4-1, with TRBD2 matching over 11 bases. Germline values: CDR1 MGHRA, CDR2 YSYEKL. Trimming took 4 bases from V and 7 from J; bases not matched to a gene: 12. The CDR3 is 16 amino acids. Here the CDR3 reads CASSPFTSGRRSEQYF. In DNA form, the CDR3 reads TGCGCCAGCAGCCCCTTCACTAGCGGGAGACGGAGTGAGCAGTACTTC.

This sequence joins TRBV18 and TRBJ2-7, with 7 bases identical to TRBD1. Germline loops: CDR1 KGHSH, CDR2 LQKENI. The CDR3 length is 13 residues. The trim removed 6 bases at V and 3 bases at J, leaving 5 bases unmatched. The CDR3 DNA sequence: TGTGCCAGCTCCCAGGGACAGCTCTACGAGCAGTACTTC. Its protein is CASSQGQLYEQYF.

This rearrangement joins TRBV2 to TRBJ2-5; 14 bases match TRBD2. After removal of 6 bases from V and 4 bases from J, the junction contained 7 bases not matched to a gene. The germline gives CDR1 SNHLY, CDR2 FYNNEI. This CDR3 has 16 amino acids. Here the CDR3 DNA reads TGTGCCAGCAGCCAACGGACTAGCGGGGGGACAGAGACCCAGTACTTC. Translating gives CASSQRTSGGTETQYF. The whole variable domain, remainder taken from reference TRBV2 and TRBJ2-5, is EPEVTQTPSHQVTQMGQEVILRCVPISNHLYFYWYRQILGQKVEFLVSFYNNEISEKSEIFDDQFSVERPDGSNFTLKIRSTKLEDSAMYFCASSQRTSGGTETQYFGPGTRLLVL.

The chain uses TRBV28 and TRBJ2-7; no clear D gene. V was cut by 6 bases and J by 5 bases, with 11 bases left in between. From germline, CDR1 is MDHEN and CDR2 SYDVKM. The CDR3 sequence is 12 residues long. CDR3 DNA sequence: TGTGCCAGCAGCCTCGGGTGGAACGAGCAGTACTTC. Translation: CASSLGWNEQYF.

V is TRBV7-2 and J is TRBJ2-3, with 11 bases fitting TRBD2. The germline CDR1 and CDR2 sequences are SGHTA and FQGNSA. Losses at the gene ends were 3 bases for V and 4 bases for J; bases not matched to a gene: 3. The CDR3 contains 15 residues. CDR3 residues: CASSLGLAEADTQYF. For the CDR3, the DNA is TGTGCCAGCAGCTTGGGACTAGCGGAAGCAGATACGCAGTATTTT. Together with reference TRBV7-2 and TRBJ2-3, the CDR3 gives the full variable domain: GAGVSQSPSNKVTEKGKDVELRCDPISGHTALYWYRQSLGQGLEFLIYFQGNSAPDKSGLPSDRFSAERTGGSVSTLTIQRTQQEDSAVYLCASSLGLAEADTQYFGPGTRLTVL.

This chain joins TRBV5-1 and TRBJ1-1; D remains ambiguous. Germline CDR1 SGHRS, CDR2 YFSETQ. Trimming removed 6 bases at V and 2 bases at J, with 8 bases between. This CDR3 has 12 amino acids. CDR3 in DNA: TGCGCCAGCATCGACACCAACACTGAAGCTTTCTTT. Translating gives CASIDTNTEAFF.

V and J are TRBV6-6 and TRBJ1-4; 7 nucleotides line up with TRBD1. V was pared by 4 bases and J by 3 bases, with 5 bases of the junction left unmatched. The germline CDR1 and CDR2 sequences are MNHNY and SVGAGI (reference sequence). The CDR3 loop spans 15 amino acids. The CDR3: CASSLTGAPNEKLFF. CDR3 bases: TGTGCCAGCAGTTTAACAGGGGCCCCTAATGAAAAACTGTTTTTT.

The chain recombines TRBV7-8 with TRBJ2-1; 11 bases match TRBD2. Germline V gives CDR1 SGHVS, CDR2 FQNEAQ. With 4 bases clipped from V and 1 base from J, the junction kept 9 bases outside the gene matches. The CDR3 runs to 18 residues. The CDR3 nucleotides read TGTGCCAGCAGCTCGAGTGGGCTAGCGGGGGGTTCCTACAATGAGCAGTTCTTC. It is translated as CASSSSGLAGGSYNEQFF.

The J gene is TRBJ2-3, the V gene TRBV7-9; D unclear. V was cut by 0 bases and J by 2 bases, with 6 bases left in between. CDR1 is SEHNR, CDR2 FQNEAQ, per germline (reference sequence). The length of the CDR3 is 14 residues. The CDR3 loop is CASSLALFTDTQYF. The CDR3 DNA follows: TGTGCCAGCAGCTTAGCACTGTTCACAGATACGCAGTATTTT.

This chain links TRBV9 with TRBJ2-2; 8 positions agree with TRBD1. Germline loops: CDR1 SGDLS, CDR2 YYNGEE. Trimming cost V 2 bases and J 3 bases; bases outside gene matches: 9. The CDR3 consists of 17 residues. The DNA for the CDR3 is TGTGCCAGCAGCGTGCTCGGGACAGGTGGATACACCGGGGAGCTGTTTTTT. This translates into CASSVLGTGGYTGELFF.

The chain joins TRBV6-5 to TRBJ2-7; possibly TRBD1 for D (5 bases). Between the trimmed V and J ends, which lost 6 bases and 2 bases, there was a span of 14 bases. This CDR3 spans 14 amino acids. Germline CDR1 MNHEY, CDR2 SVGAGI. The CDR3 bases are TGTGCCAGCAGAACCGACAGACGAGCCTACGAGCAGTACTTC. Its translation is CASRTDRRAYEQYF.

V usage is TRBV4-3 and J usage is TRBJ1-2, with D unresolved. The length of the CDR3 is 14 residues. The germline gives CDR1 LGHNA, CDR2 YSLEER. The V and J ends lost 4 bases and 4 bases respectively, with 13 bases between them. CDR3 bases: TGCGCCAGCAGCCGCCGCGTACAGACCTATGGCTACACCTTC. Translating gives CASSRRVQTYGYTF.

The gene calls are TRBV5-5 and TRBJ1-1; 9 positions match TRBD1. CDR3 length: 13 amino acids. The V and J ends lost 5 bases and 6 bases, in that order; junction bases with no gene match: 5. Germline lookup yields CDR1 SGHKS and CDR2 YYEKEE (reference sequence). DNA of the CDR3: TGTGCCAGCAGTCGGGACAGGGTCTCTGAAGCTTTCTTT. Its protein product is CASSRDRVSEAFF.

The chain recombines TRBV29-1 with TRBJ1-1; D ambiguous. There are 15 residues in the CDR3. The ends were cut back, 3 bases at V and 10 bases at J, with 24 bases in the middle. Germline V lookup: CDR1 SQVTM, CDR2 ANQGSEA. The CDR3 reads CSVEGDGVPRLGAFF. In nucleotides, the CDR3 is TGCAGCGTTGAGGGAGACGGTGTACCGCGATTGGGAGCTTTCTTT.

This sequence joins TRBV29-1 and TRBJ2-7; 8 bases match TRBD1. V was clipped by 5 bases and J by 6 bases; unmatched bases: 9. Germline lookup yields CDR1 SQVTM and CDR2 ANQGSEA. The CDR3 has 13 residues. As DNA, the CDR3 is TGCAGCGTTTGGGACAGGTCTTTTGGCGAGCAGTACTTC. As protein: CSVWDRSFGEQYF.

The V gene is TRBV6-1, the J gene TRBJ1-6, with D possibly being TRBD1 (6 bases). CDR3 length equals 20 residues. The V and J ends lost 4 bases and 7 bases respectively, with 29 bases between them. The V gene's germline CDR1 is MNHNS and CDR2 SASEGT. The CDR3 reads CASSGHPQGSRSRGNSPLHF. The CDR3 DNA reads as TGTGCCAGCAGTGGCCACCCTCAGGGGAGCAGGTCCAGGGGAAATTCACCCCTCCACTTT.

The chain recombines TRBV10-3 with TRBJ1-2, with 9 bases that match TRBD1. V lost 7 bases to trimming and J lost 8 bases; unmatched junction nucleotides: 5. In germline, CDR1 is ENHRY, CDR2 SYGVKD. This CDR3 region has 12 residues. The chain's CDR3 is CAITQQGAGYTF. The CDR3 DNA is TGTGCCATCACCCAACAGGGGGCAGGCTACACCTTC.

The chain combines TRBV5-8 with TRBJ2-7, with a possible D match to TRBD2 (6 bases). Between the trimmed V and J ends, which lost 5 bases and 3 bases, there was a span of 15 bases. The CDR3 runs 14 residues. The V gene's germline CDR1 is SGHTS and CDR2 YDEGEE. In nucleotides, the CDR3 is TGTGCCAGCAGTCGGGAGAGGGGACTCTACGAGCAGTACTTC. Translation gives CASSRERGLYEQYF. Combining the CDR3 with reference TRBV5-8 and TRBJ2-7 gives the whole variable domain EAGVTQSPTHLIKTRGQQATLRCSPISGHTSVYWYQQALGLGLQFLLWYDEGEERNRGNFPPRFSGRQFPNYSSELNVNALELEDSALYLCASSRERGLYEQYFGPGTRLTVT.

The rearrangement links TRBV7-2 to TRBJ2-3, with 13 nucleotides matching TRBD2. CDR1 is SGHTA, CDR2 FQGNSA, per germline. This CDR3 region has 17 residues. With V trimmed by 5 bases and J by 2 bases, 7 bases remained unmatched. CDR3 residues: CASSTGLAGISTDTQYF. CDR3 DNA: TGTGCCAGCAGCACGGGACTAGCGGGGATTTCCACAGATACGCAGTATTTT. The full variable domain, rest sourced from reference TRBV7-2 and TRBJ2-3, is GAGVSQSPSNKVTEKGKDVELRCDPISGHTALYWYRQSLGQGLEFLIYFQGNSAPDKSGLPSDRFSAERTGGSVSTLTIQRTQQEDSAVYLCASSTGLAGISTDTQYFGPGTRLTVL.

The rearrangement links TRBV7-8 to TRBJ2-3, with TRBD2 matching 9 bases. The trim removed 1 base at V and 0 bases at J, leaving 2 bases unmatched. This CDR3 has 16 residues. The germline V gene encodes CDR1 SGHVS and CDR2 FQNEAQ. This chain's CDR3 is CASSLGLAASTDTQYF. As DNA, the CDR3 is TGTGCCAGCAGCTTAGGACTAGCGGCTAGCACAGATACGCAGTATTTT.

The rearrangement uses TRBV4-3 and TRBJ2-1; D possibly corresponds to TRBD2 (7 bases). CDR3 length: 15 residues. Per germline, CDR1 LGHNA and CDR2 YSLEER. Trimming removed 0 bases from V and 5 bases from J, with 11 bases in between. DNA of the CDR3: TGCGCCAGCAGCCAAGAGGGGGGGACACACAATGAGCAGTTCTTC. This gives the protein CASSQEGGTHNEQFF.

The CDR3 DNA reads as TGCGCCAGCAGCTTGCCCGGACAGGGTGCTGGAAACACCATATATTTT. Translated: CASSLPGQGAGNTIYF. This rearrangement joins TRBV5-1 to TRBJ1-3; TRBD1 aligns across 8 bases. Per germline, CDR1 SGHRS and CDR2 YFSETQ. The CDR3 contains 16 residues. With V trimmed by 1 base and J by 2 bases, 5 bases remained unmatched.

The J gene is TRBJ2-3, the V gene TRBV18, with 10 bases that match TRBD2. Trimming cost V 5 bases and J 2 bases; bases outside gene matches: 4. The CDR3 is 15 residues long. Germline-derived CDR1 and CDR2 are KGHSH and LQKENI. This CDR3 reads CASSVLAGITDTQYF. The CDR3 DNA reads as TGTGCCAGCTCAGTACTAGCGGGGATCACAGATACGCAGTATTTT. The entire variable domain, with the rest obtained from reference TRBV18 and TRBJ2-3, is as follows: NAGVMQNPRHLVRRRGQEARLRCSPMKGHSHVYWYRQLPEEGLKFMVYLQKENIIDESGMPKERFSAEFPKEGPSILRIQQVVRGDSAAYFCASSVLAGITDTQYFGPGTRLTVL.

This rearrangement joins TRBV25-1 to TRBJ1-2; 8 bases are a match to TRBD1. Germline CDR1 reads MGHDK; CDR2 reads SYGVNS. V lost 2 bases to trimming and J lost 4 bases; unmatched junction nucleotides: 3. The CDR3 is made up of 14 amino acids. The CDR3 is CASSEQGAVYGYTF. The CDR3 coding sequence is TGTGCCAGCAGTGAACAGGGGGCTGTCTATGGCTACACCTTC.

The genes are TRBV7-7 and TRBJ2-2; TRBD1 aligns across 7 bases. Trimming took 10 bases from V and 1 from J; bases not matched to a gene: 6. The CDR3 covers 14 residues. Germline assignment: CDR1 SSHAT and CDR2 FNYEAQ (reference sequence). In DNA form, the CDR3 reads TGTGCCACCTCTAGACAGGGGAACACCGGGGAGCTGTTTTTT. It yields the protein CATSRQGNTGELFF. Combining the CDR3 with reference TRBV7-7 and TRBJ2-2 gives the whole variable domain GAGVSQSPRYKVTKRGQDVTLRCDPISSHATLYWYQQALGQGPEFLTYFNYEAQPDKSGLPSDRFSAERPEGSISTLTIQRTEQRDSAMYRCATSRQGNTGELFFGEGSRLTVL.

The V gene is TRBV18, the J gene TRBJ2-1, with 9 bases that match TRBD2. Unmatched junction bases numbered 8, after V lost 2 bases and J lost 0 bases. The CDR3 is made up of 18 amino acids. Germline V gene lookup returns CDR1 KGHSH and CDR2 LQKENI. The CDR3 here is CASSPNSGGTSSYNEQFF. The DNA of the CDR3 is TGTGCCAGCTCACCAAACAGCGGGGGGACTAGCTCCTACAATGAGCAGTTCTTC. The whole variable domain, remainder taken from reference TRBV18 and TRBJ2-1, is NAGVMQNPRHLVRRRGQEARLRCSPMKGHSHVYWYRQLPEEGLKFMVYLQKENIIDESGMPKERFSAEFPKEGPSILRIQQVVRGDSAAYFCASSPNSGGTSSYNEQFFGPGTRLTVL.